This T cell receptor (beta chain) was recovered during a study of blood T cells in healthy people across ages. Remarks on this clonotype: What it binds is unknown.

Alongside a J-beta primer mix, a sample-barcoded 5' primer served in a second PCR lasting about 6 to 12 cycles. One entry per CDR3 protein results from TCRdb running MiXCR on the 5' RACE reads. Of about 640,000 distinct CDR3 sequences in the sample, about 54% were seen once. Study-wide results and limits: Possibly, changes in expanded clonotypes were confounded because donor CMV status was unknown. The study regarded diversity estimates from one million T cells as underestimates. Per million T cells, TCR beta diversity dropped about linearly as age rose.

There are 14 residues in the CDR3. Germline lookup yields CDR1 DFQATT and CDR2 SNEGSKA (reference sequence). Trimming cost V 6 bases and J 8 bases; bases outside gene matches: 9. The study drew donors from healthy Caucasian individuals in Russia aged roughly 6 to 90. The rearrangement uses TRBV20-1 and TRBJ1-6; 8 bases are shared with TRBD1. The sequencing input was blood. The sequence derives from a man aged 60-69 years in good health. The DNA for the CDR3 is TGCAGTGCCAGGGCAGGGGGCGATTATTCACCCCTCCACTTT. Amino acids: CSARAGGDYSPLHF.